A selection of T cell receptor beta chains follows, all from one sample in a study of blood T cell repertoires in COVID-19. Assay: immunoSEQ multiplex PCR; the TCRdb copy retains only in-frame clones and omits some. Here the sample spans under 300,000 clones, about 88% being singletons. Specimen: peripheral blood. The receptors originated from a woman between 40 and 50 years old who had recovered from COVID-19. Both conserved end residues are part of each CDR3. The D gene is left open where the match is weak. A clone size is listed for some rows: how often the clone was seen (once, few, many), or a class if it is expanded.

D | size | J | V | CDR3 | DNA
TRBD1 | once | TRBJ2-1 | TRBV5-1 | CASSSTGVRDEQFF | TGCGCCAGCAGCTCGACAGGGGTCAGGGATGAGCAGTTCTTC
TRBD1 | NA | TRBJ1-6 | TRBV2 | CASNGQGSSYNSPLHF | TGTGCCAGCAATGGACAGGGCAGCTCCTATAATTCACCCCTCCACTTT
NA | NA | TRBJ2-6 | TRBV30 | CAWSVGGGANVLTF | TGTGCCTGGAGTGTAGGAGGTGGGGCCAACGTCCTGACTTTC
NA | NA | TRBJ1-5 | TRBV3-1/TRBV3-2 | CASSSRGGPNQPQHF | TGTGCCAGCAGCAGCCGGGGAGGACCGAATCAGCCCCAGCATTTT
TRBD1 | NA | TRBJ1-5 | TRBV28 | CASRRTGIQPQHF | TGTGCCAGCAGGCGGACAGGGATTCAGCCCCAGCATTTT
NA | NA | TRBJ2-3 | TRBV19 | CASSKGHSTDTQYF | TGTGCCAGTAGTAAGGGACACAGCACAGATACGCAGTATTTT
NA | NA | TRBJ2-1 | TRBV20-1 | CSASWASRPDNEQFF | TGCAGTGCTAGTTGGGCTAGCAGACCCGACAATGAGCAGTTCTTC
TRBD1 | few | TRBJ1-2 | TRBV4-2 | CASSQDLSGTVYGYTF | TGTGCCAGCAGCCAAGACCTTTCCGGGACAGTCTATGGCTACACCTTC
TRBD1 | NA | TRBJ1-5 | TRBV12-3/TRBV12-4 | CASSSQGDQPQHF | TGTGCCAGCAGTTCGCAGGGGGATCAGCCCCAGCATTTT
NA | NA | TRBJ1-1 | TRBV14 | CASSPQSGGTEAFF | TGTGCCAGCAGCCCGCAAAGTGGGGGGACTGAAGCTTTCTTT
TRBD1 | NA | TRBJ2-7 | TRBV30 | CAWSAGTGVFYEQYF | TGTGCCTGGAGTGCCGGGACAGGGGTTTTCTACGAGCAGTACTTC
TRBD1 | NA | TRBJ2-1 | TRBV15 | CATSRDDRDASNEQFF | TGTGCCACCAGCAGAGACGACAGGGACGCTTCAAATGAGCAGTTCTTC
TRBD2 | NA | TRBJ2-2 | TRBV19 | CASSIGLAGGTNTGELFF | TGTGCCAGTAGTATAGGGCTAGCGGGGGGTACGAACACCGGGGAGCTGTTTTTT
NA | NA | TRBJ2-1 | TRBV7-7 | CASSPGGAYNEQFF | TGTGCCAGCAGCCCGGGGGGCGCCTACAATGAGCAGTTCTTC